What follows are 22 T cell receptor beta chains derived from one specimen sequenced in a study of T cell responses to AZD1222 COVID-19 vaccine. This table comes from immunoSEQ multiplex PCR, and its TCRdb copy is limited to in-frame clones, with some not included. The table has approximately 130,000 clones, about 89% seen once. This specimen consisted of peripheral blood, obtained 28 days after the second AZD1222 dose. The receptors derive from an adult who received the AZD1222 COVID-19 vaccine.

J is TRBJ1-2 and V is TRBV6-5; D is unclear. The V gene's germline CDR1 is MNHEY and CDR2 SVGAGI. Between the trimmed V and J ends, which lost 7 bases and 1 base, there was a span of 13 bases. There are 14 residues in the CDR3. The CDR3 loop is CASKLTLFNYGYTF. CDR3 nucleotides: TGTGCCAGCAAACTTACCCTCTTTAACTATGGCTACACCTTC.

Sample share makes this clone medium-sized. V usage is TRBV30 and J usage is TRBJ2-1; no clear D. The germline CDR1 and CDR2 sequences are GTSNPN and SVGIG (reference sequence). V was trimmed by 0 bases and J by 6 bases, leaving 12 bases between them. CDR3 length: 14 residues. CDR3 bases: TGTGCCTGGAGTGTTGGCGGCCCTGGCAATGAGCAGTTCTTC. Protein: CAWSVGGPGNEQFF.

The chain employs TRBV11-2 and TRBJ1-6; no firm D call. The CDR3 runs to 13 residues. Trimming stripped 4 bases from V and 13 bases from J, with 14 bases between. In germline, CDR1 is SGHAT, CDR2 FQNNGV. The CDR3 DNA sequence: TGTGCCAGCAGCTCCCGGATAGCAAGCCCCCTCCACTTT. Protein: CASSSRIASPLHF. The full variable domain, in which reference TRBV11-2 and TRBJ1-6 provide the parts outside the CDR3, is EAGVAQSPRYKIIEKRQSVAFWCNPISGHATLYWYQQILGQGPKLLIQFQNNGVVDDSQLPKDRFSAERLKGVDSTLKIQPAKLEDSAVYLCASSSRIASPLHFGNGTRLTVT.

The rearrangement uses TRBV4-2 and TRBJ1-2; the D gene is possibly TRBD1 (6 bases). Deletions cut 0 bases from V and 4 bases from J, with 15 bases between. In germline, CDR1 is LGHNA, CDR2 YNFKEQ. The CDR3 has 16 residues. In DNA, the CDR3 is TGTGCCAGCAGCCAAGATTTGGGGGCTGTGGCCTATGGCTACACCTTC. It yields the protein CASSQDLGAVAYGYTF.

This chain joins TRBV7-9 and TRBJ1-4; TRBD1 matches 8 bases. With 5 bases clipped from V and 7 bases from J, the junction kept 12 bases outside the gene matches. Per the germline V gene, CDR1 is SEHNR and CDR2 is FQNEAQ (reference sequence). The CDR3 spans 16 residues. CDR3 sequence reads: CASSPRGQGGGEKLFF. DNA of the CDR3: TGTGCCAGCAGCCCCCGTGGACAGGGCGGCGGTGAAAAACTGTTTTTT.

The chain couples TRBV6-2 or TRBV6-3 to TRBJ2-7, with 9 bases matching TRBD1. This CDR3 has 14 amino acids. V dropped 4 bases and J dropped 5; count of bases not matched to a gene: 6. Per germline, CDR1 MNHEY and CDR2 SVGEGT. In DNA, the CDR3 is TGTGCCAGCAGTTCGGTACAGGGGGCCCACGAGCAGTACTTC. This gives the protein CASSSVQGAHEQYF.

This chain joins TRBV7-2 and TRBJ2-1; D is uncertain. This CDR3 is 13 amino acids long. Trimming shortened V by 4 bases and J by 3 bases, and 7 bases separated the two germline ends. CDR1 SGHTA and CDR2 FQGNSA come from the germline V gene. CDR3 DNA: TGTGCCAGCAGCTACGTAGGCTACAATGAGCAGTTCTTC. This codes for CASSYVGYNEQFF.

The chain is built from TRBV5-1 and TRBJ1-2, with D possibly being TRBD1 (5 bases). The CDR3 has 14 residues. Between the trimmed V and J ends, which lost 4 bases and 7 bases, there was a span of 17 bases. Germline-derived CDR1 and CDR2 are SGHRS and YFSETQ. The CDR3 loop is CASSPPGGYTGYTF. In DNA, the CDR3 is TGCGCCAGCAGCCCGCCGGGGGGGTATACTGGCTACACCTTC.

The chain is built from TRBV7-9 and TRBJ1-4; 7 nucleotides line up with TRBD1. J gave up 5 bases and V 5 bases, and 8 bases lay outside the gene matches. CDR3 length: 15 residues. Germline-derived CDR1 and CDR2 are SEHNR and FQNEAQ (reference sequence). DNA of the CDR3: TGTGCCAGCAGCGTCGGACAGGTCCCGAATGAAAAACTGTTTTTT. Amino acid sequence: CASSVGQVPNEKLFF.

This clone appeared a single time. This chain links TRBV6-5 with TRBJ2-4, with unresolved D. The ends were cut back, 6 bases at V and 1 base at J, with 7 bases in the middle. The CDR3 sequence is 13 residues long. Germline V gene sequence: CDR1 MNHEY, CDR2 SVGAGI. CDR3 region: CASRGEAKNIQYF. The DNA for the CDR3 is TGTGCCAGCAGGGGTGAGGCCAAAAACATTCAGTACTTC.

The genes are TRBV6-5 and TRBJ1-2, with D uncertain. CDR3 size: 13 residues. Germline V gene data show CDR1 as MNHEY and CDR2 as SVGAGI. Trimming removed 7 bases from V and 6 bases from J, with 15 bases in between. CDR3 coding DNA: TGTGCCAGCATTCGGAGTACCCAACATGGCTACACCTTC. It translates to CASIRSTQHGYTF.

The chain links TRBV6-5 to TRBJ1-6; D unclear. The CDR3 runs to 14 residues. Germline V gives CDR1 MNHEY, CDR2 SVGAGI. The ends were cut back, 7 bases at V and 3 bases at J, with 10 bases in the middle. The CDR3: CASKSGDYNSPLHF. CDR3 nucleotide sequence: TGTGCCAGCAAGTCCGGGGACTATAATTCACCCCTCCACTTT.

The CDR3 DNA reads TGTGCCAGCTCACTTCAGGGGTACGAGCAGTACTTC. As protein: CASSLQGYEQYF. The chain has TRBV18 and TRBJ2-7, with D perhaps matching TRBD1 (6 bases). V lost 4 bases and J lost 4, with 8 bases in between. CDR3 length: 12 residues. The germline V gene encodes CDR1 KGHSH and CDR2 LQKENI.

This clone showed up just a few times. CDR3 nucleotide sequence: TGCAGCGTTGAAGTACCTACTACGCGGGAGCAGTTCTTC. It specifies CSVEVPTTREQFF. The chain employs TRBV29-1 and TRBJ2-1; D is unresolved. Germline assignment: CDR1 SQVTM and CDR2 ANQGSEA. The CDR3 sequence is 13 residues long. The V end lost 1 base, the J end lost 10 bases, and 14 bases lay between the germline ends.

The rearrangement links TRBV6-2 or TRBV6-3 to TRBJ1-1; D ambiguous. Trimming removed 5 bases at V and 1 base at J, with 8 bases between. CDR1 is MNHEY, CDR2 SVGEGT, per germline. The CDR3 runs to 13 residues. CDR3 coding DNA: TGTGCCAGCAGTATGCCCCAGAACACTGAAGCTTTCTTT. Its translation is CASSMPQNTEAFF.

Here the CDR3 reads CASRGSRGGTEAFF. CDR3 DNA sequence: TGCGCCAGCAGAGGCTCGCGGGGGGGAACTGAAGCTTTCTTT. J is TRBJ1-1 and V is TRBV10-2; D possibly corresponds to TRBD1 (5 bases). Germline CDR1 and CDR2: WSHSY and SAAADI. V was clipped by 6 bases and J by 5 bases, with 16 bases between them. The CDR3 covers 14 residues.

V is TRBV7-9 and J is TRBJ1-2; D is possibly TRBD1 (5 bases). The germline V gene encodes CDR1 SEHNR and CDR2 FQNEAQ (reference sequence). V dropped 5 bases and J dropped 0 bases, with 10 bases sitting between them. This CDR3 is 14 amino acids long. The chain's CDR3 is CASSTRGPNYGYTF. The CDR3, as DNA: TGTGCCAGCAGCACACGGGGCCCTAACTATGGCTACACCTTC. The complete variable domain, with remaining parts taken from reference TRBV7-9 and TRBJ1-2, reads DTGVSQNPRHKITKRGQNVTFRCDPISEHNRLYWYRQTLGQGPEFLTYFQNEAQLEKSRLLSDRFSAERPKGSFSTLEIQRTEQGDSAMYLCASSTRGPNYGYTFGSGTRLTVV.

The genes are TRBV19 and TRBJ1-3; D not certain. The CDR3 consists of 13 residues. In germline, CDR1 is LNHDA, CDR2 SQIVND (reference sequence). Trimming took off 7 bases at V and 4 bases at J, with 11 bases between the two ends. CDR3 protein: CASTHRRGNTIYF. The CDR3 DNA follows: TGTGCCAGTACCCATCGGAGAGGAAACACCATATATTTT.

This clone was seen more than once but under ten times. CDR3 nucleotides: TGCAGCGTTGCAGGGACAGGGGGTCGGGCAGATACGCAGTATTTT. It specifies CSVAGTGGRADTQYF. The chain employs TRBV29-1 and TRBJ2-3; TRBD1 agrees at 11 bases. Trimming at V came to 4 bases and at J to 4 bases, leaving 7 bases not matched to a gene. The CDR3 consists of 15 residues. CDR1 is SQVTM, CDR2 ANQGSEA, per germline.

This chain joins TRBV6-5 and TRBJ1-3; D is ambiguous. There are 15 residues in the CDR3. Germline V gene lookup returns CDR1 MNHEY and CDR2 SVGAGI. The ends were cut back, 3 bases at V and 4 bases at J, with 13 bases in the middle. CDR3 DNA: TGTGCCAGCAGTTATCGGGAAGGGCTCGGAAACACCATATATTTT. This translates into CASSYREGLGNTIYF.

The rearrangement joins TRBV2 to TRBJ2-7; D is perhaps TRBD1 (5 bases). The CDR3 contains 14 residues. Trimming removed 6 bases at V and 0 bases at J, with 12 bases between. Germline CDR1 is SNHLY and CDR2 is FYNNEI. CDR3 sequence (DNA): TGTGCCAGCAGCTCGCAGGGAAGCTCCTACGAGCAGTACTTC. Its protein is CASSSQGSSYEQYF.

This clone is a singleton in its sample. This chain uses TRBV2 with TRBJ2-2, with 12 bases aligning to TRBD2. The CDR3 consists of 14 residues. Germline CDR1 and CDR2: SNHLY and FYNNEI. V trimming: 4 bases; J trimming: 10 bases; junction bases outside the gene matches: 4. The CDR3 sequence is CASSVLAGGEELFF. The CDR3 region has the DNA TGTGCCAGCAGTGTACTAGCGGGGGGCGAGGAGCTGTTTTTT.